This T cell receptor (beta chain) was documented in a study of T-cell memory formation after mild COVID-19. General study results and limits: Balance between CD4 and CD8 was seen in clones contracting day 15 to 85, and a CD4+ lean was seen in later expanders.

The authors produced TCR alpha and TCR beta cDNA libraries with sample barcodes and UMIs by 5'RACE using constant-segment primers. TCRdb reanalysed the 5' RACE reads using MiXCR and keeps one entry per CDR3 protein. The sample holds about half a million distinct CDR3 sequences; roughly 20% are singletons and the top ten take 10% to 15%. CDR1 LGHNA and CDR2 YSLEER come from the germline V gene. This CDR3 has 16 amino acids. The germline V and J ends were trimmed by 4 bases and 0 bases, with 13 bases remaining between them. This clonotype was observed a handful of times. Its antigen is unidentified. The rearrangement joins TRBV4-3 to TRBJ2-1; possibly TRBD2 for D (6 bases). Sequenced sample: PBMCs or a T cell subset sorted from them (not recorded which). The clonotype comes from an adult woman who had mild COVID-19 (a few samples of this study predate the infection). Cell type and time point are not known. CDR3 sequence: CASSLGEAPSYNEQFF. Written as DNA, the CDR3 is TGCGCCAGCAGCCTAGGGGAGGCCCCCTCCTACAATGAGCAGTTCTTC.